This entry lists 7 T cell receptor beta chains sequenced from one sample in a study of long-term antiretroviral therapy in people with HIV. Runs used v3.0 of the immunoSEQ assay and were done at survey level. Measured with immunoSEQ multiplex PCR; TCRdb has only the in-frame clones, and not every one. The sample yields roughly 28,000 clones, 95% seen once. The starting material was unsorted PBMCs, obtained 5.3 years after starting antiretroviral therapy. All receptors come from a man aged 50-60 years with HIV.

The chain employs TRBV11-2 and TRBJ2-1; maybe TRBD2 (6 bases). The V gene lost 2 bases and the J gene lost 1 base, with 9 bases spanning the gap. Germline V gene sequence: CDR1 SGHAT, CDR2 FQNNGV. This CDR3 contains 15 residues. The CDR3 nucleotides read TGTGCCAGCAGCTTAATAGCGGCTTCCTACAATGAGCAGTTCTTC. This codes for CASSLIAASYNEQFF.

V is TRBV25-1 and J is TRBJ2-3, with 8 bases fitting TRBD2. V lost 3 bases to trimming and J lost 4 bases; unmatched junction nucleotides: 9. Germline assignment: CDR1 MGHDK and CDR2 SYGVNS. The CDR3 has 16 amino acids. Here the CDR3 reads CASSENQAGEPDTQYF. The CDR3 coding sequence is TGTGCCAGCAGTGAGAACCAAGCGGGGGAACCAGATACGCAGTATTTT. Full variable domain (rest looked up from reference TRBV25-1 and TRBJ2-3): EADIYQTPRYLVIGTGKKITLECSQTMGHDKMYWYQQDPGMELHLIHYSYGVNSTEKGDLSSESTVSRIRTEHFPLTLESARPSHTSQYLCASSENQAGEPDTQYFGPGTRLTVL.

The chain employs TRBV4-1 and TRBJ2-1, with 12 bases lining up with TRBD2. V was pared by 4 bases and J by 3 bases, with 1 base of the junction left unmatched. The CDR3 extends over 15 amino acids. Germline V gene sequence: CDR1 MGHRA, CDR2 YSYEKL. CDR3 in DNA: TGCGCCAGCAGCCGGACTAGCGGGGACTACAATGAGCAGTTCTTC. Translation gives CASSRTSGDYNEQFF.

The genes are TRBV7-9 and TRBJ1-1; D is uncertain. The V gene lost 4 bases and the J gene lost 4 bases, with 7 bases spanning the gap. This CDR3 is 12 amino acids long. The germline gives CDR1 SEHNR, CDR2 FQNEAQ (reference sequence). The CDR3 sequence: CASSSGVTEAFF. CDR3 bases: TGTGCCAGCAGCTCGGGCGTCACTGAAGCTTTCTTT. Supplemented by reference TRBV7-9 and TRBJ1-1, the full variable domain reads DTGVSQNPRHKITKRGQNVTFRCDPISEHNRLYWYRQTLGQGPEFLTYFQNEAQLEKSRLLSDRFSAERPKGSFSTLEIQRTEQGDSAMYLCASSSGVTEAFFGQGTRLTVV.

The CDR3 region is CASRWSGSGNTIYF. DNA for the CDR3: TGTGCCAGCAGGTGGTCAGGGTCTGGAAACACCATATATTTT. This chain uses TRBV6-6 with TRBJ1-3, with D perhaps matching TRBD1 (5 bases). CDR1 is MNHNY, CDR2 SVGAGI, per germline (reference sequence). Trimming left V 6 bases short and J 1 base short, with 10 bases between. The CDR3 is 14 residues long.

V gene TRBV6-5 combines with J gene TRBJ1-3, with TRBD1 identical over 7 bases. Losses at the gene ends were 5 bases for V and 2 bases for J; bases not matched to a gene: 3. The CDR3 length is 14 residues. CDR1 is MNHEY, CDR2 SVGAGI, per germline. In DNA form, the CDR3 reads TGTGCCAGCAGTCTCGGGACAGCTGGAAACACCATATATTTT. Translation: CASSLGTAGNTIYF.

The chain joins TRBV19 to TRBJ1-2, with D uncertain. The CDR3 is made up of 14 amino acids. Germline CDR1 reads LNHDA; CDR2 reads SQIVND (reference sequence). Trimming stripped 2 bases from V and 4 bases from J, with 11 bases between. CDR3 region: CASSISTATYGYTF. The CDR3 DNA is TGTGCCAGTAGTATATCTACGGCAACCTATGGCTACACCTTC.